The 20 T cell receptor beta chains listed next were all sequenced from one sample in a study of blood T cell repertoires in COVID-19. Data came from immunoSEQ multiplex PCR; TCRdb stores just in-frame clones and leaves some out. The sample lists 87,000 or so clones; approximately 85% were seen once. The sequencing input was peripheral blood. These TCRs come from an elderly woman with COVID-19, enrolled during active disease.

The V call is TRBV7-2, the J call TRBJ2-5; TRBD2 matches 8 bases. Germline-derived CDR1 and CDR2 are SGHTA and FQGNSA. The CDR3 consists of 14 residues. The junction had 7 bases not matched to a gene; V was cut back by 5 bases and J by 5 bases. CDR3 region: CASSVGTRRETQYF. The CDR3 DNA sequence: TGTGCCAGCAGCGTTGGGACTAGGAGGGAGACCCAGTACTTC.

The V gene is TRBV10-1, the J gene TRBJ2-1; possibly TRBD2 for D (6 bases). The CDR3 runs to 13 residues. V shed 5 bases and J shed 10 bases, with 15 bases lying between them. Germline assignment: CDR1 WNHNN and CDR2 SYGVQD (reference sequence). In DNA, the CDR3 is TGCGCCAGCAGTTGGGGGGAATCTGCGGAGCAGTTCTTC. Encoded protein: CASSWGESAEQFF.

The chain has TRBV18 and TRBJ2-1, with a possible D match to TRBD2 (6 bases). The CDR3 extends over 14 amino acids. V was clipped by 3 bases and J by 6 bases, with 12 bases between them. CDR1 and CDR2 from the germline V gene are KGHSH and LQKENI. CDR3 DNA sequence: TGTGCCAGCTCACCCAACGGGCGGGGCAATGAGCAGTTCTTC. Protein sequence: CASSPNGRGNEQFF.

The rearrangement uses TRBV28 and TRBJ2-3; D perhaps matches TRBD2 (5 bases). Germline V CDR1 and CDR2: MDHEN, SYDVKM. V lost 11 bases and J lost 2, with 17 bases in between. The CDR3 extends over 14 amino acids. The CDR3 bases are TGTGCCGGATCACCCGGCGGGTACACAGATACGCAGTATTTT. Its protein product is CAGSPGGYTDTQYF.

The chain uses TRBV18 and TRBJ1-1; 7 bases align to TRBD1. Germline-derived CDR1 and CDR2 are KGHSH and LQKENI. J lost 2 bases, V lost 3 bases, and 9 bases had no gene match. This CDR3 has 16 amino acids. The CDR3 sequence is CASSPWQGEFNTEAFF. CDR3 in DNA: TGTGCCAGCTCACCCTGGCAGGGGGAATTTAACACTGAAGCTTTCTTT.

The gene calls are TRBV7-3 and TRBJ2-7; 7 bases are shared with TRBD2. V dropped 2 bases and J dropped 6; count of bases not matched to a gene: 7. The germline V gene has CDR1 SGHTA and CDR2 FQGTGA. CDR3 length: 14 residues. CDR3: CASSLQGPSGEQYF. CDR3 sequence (DNA): TGTGCCAGCAGCTTACAGGGTCCTAGCGGCGAGCAGTACTTC. Drawing the rest from reference TRBV7-3 and TRBJ2-7, the complete variable domain is GAGVSQTPSNKVTEKGKYVELRCDPISGHTALYWYRQSLGQGPEFLIYFQGTGAADDSGLPNDRFFAVRPEGSVSTLKIQRTERGDSAVYLCASSLQGPSGEQYFGPGTRLTVT.

The V and J genes are TRBV23-1 and TRBJ1-4; 7 nucleotides align to TRBD1. TRBV23-1 is identified as an open reading frame with a role that is uncertain. This CDR3 has 18 residues. Unmatched junction bases numbered 20, after V lost 5 bases and J lost 8 bases. In DNA form, the CDR3 reads TGCGCCAGCAGTACACGCCGACAGGGTGGAAAGATGAACGAAAAACTGTTTTTT. Its protein product is CASSTRRQGGKMNEKLFF.

The rearrangement links TRBV18 to TRBJ1-2; D is perhaps TRBD1 (6 bases). Between the trimmed V and J ends, which lost 3 bases and 2 bases, there was a span of 16 bases. Per the germline V gene, CDR1 is KGHSH and CDR2 is LQKENI. This CDR3 comprises 16 residues. CDR3 DNA sequence: TGTGCCAGCTCACCCGCTATAGGACAGATAAACTATGGCTACACCTTC. Translated: CASSPAIGQINYGYTF.

The chain recombines TRBV12-3 or TRBV12-4 with TRBJ1-2; 8 nucleotides align to TRBD1. The CDR3 loop spans 13 amino acids. With 7 bases clipped from V and 8 bases from J, the junction kept 9 bases outside the gene matches. The chain's CDR3 is CASIPGGDQGYTF. The CDR3 bases are TGTGCCAGCATCCCAGGGGGCGATCAGGGCTACACCTTC.

V and J are TRBV11-2 and TRBJ1-2; a weak D match, TRBD1 (6 bases). The CDR3 is made up of 15 amino acids. V was cut by 6 bases and J by 4 bases, with 18 bases left in between. Germline lookup yields CDR1 SGHAT and CDR2 FQNNGV. CDR3 in amino acids: CASRATGSLTYGYTF. The CDR3 nucleotides read TGTGCCAGCAGGGCAACAGGGTCCCTAACCTATGGCTACACCTTC.

The chain employs TRBV27 and TRBJ1-3, with a possible D match to TRBD1 (6 bases). V was pared by 5 bases and J by 3 bases, with 8 bases between. The CDR3 runs 13 residues. Germline loops: CDR1 MNHEY, CDR2 SMNVEV (reference sequence). CDR3 region: CASSPQGGNTIYF. The CDR3 DNA reads as TGTGCCAGCAGTCCACAGGGTGGAAACACCATATATTTT.

This chain uses TRBV28 with TRBJ1-5; 7 bases align to TRBD1. Germline assignment: CDR1 MDHEN and CDR2 SYDVKM. J lost 2 bases, V lost 6 bases, and 19 bases had no gene match. The CDR3 loop spans 19 amino acids. The CDR3 nucleotides are TGTGCCAGCAGCCACCTCCGGGACAGAGAAAGTAGGGGCAATCAGCCCCAGCATTTT. Its protein product is CASSHLRDRESRGNQPQHF.

The chain couples TRBV13 to TRBJ1-2, with D maybe TRBD1 (6 bases). CDR3 size: 15 residues. With 5 bases removed from V and 4 bases from J, the gap between germline ends came to 17 bases. Looked up from germline, CDR1 is PRHDT and CDR2 is FYEKMQ (reference sequence). The CDR3 region is CASSVQGSSIYGYTF. The CDR3 DNA follows: TGTGCCAGCAGCGTACAGGGATCGAGTATCTATGGCTACACCTTC.

The chain combines TRBV7-3 with TRBJ2-4; 8 positions match TRBD2. Germline V gene data show CDR1 as SGHTA and CDR2 as FQGTGA. With V trimmed by 2 bases and J by 6 bases, 6 bases remained unmatched. The CDR3 has 15 residues. CDR3 in DNA: TGTGCCAGCAGCTTAGACGGGAGGGCCGGAAACATTCAGTACTTC. Translation gives CASSLDGRAGNIQYF.

The chain employs TRBV7-3 and TRBJ2-5; tentatively, D is TRBD1 (6 bases). This CDR3 has 13 residues. Trimming shortened V by 5 bases and J by 4 bases, and 11 bases separated the two germline ends. CDR1 is SGHTA and CDR2 is FQGTGA in the germline V gene. The CDR3 bases are TGTGCCAGCAGCAAGGGGGTGATAGAGACCCAGTACTTC. This sequence encodes CASSKGVIETQYF. Looking up the rest from reference TRBV7-3 and TRBJ2-5 gives the full variable domain: GAGVSQTPSNKVTEKGKYVELRCDPISGHTALYWYRQSLGQGPEFLIYFQGTGAADDSGLPNDRFFAVRPEGSVSTLKIQRTERGDSAVYLCASSKGVIETQYFGPGTRLLVL.

V and J are TRBV7-8 and TRBJ1-5; weak D call: TRBD1 (6 bases). CDR3 length: 15 residues. From germline, CDR1 is SGHVS and CDR2 FQNEAQ. V lost 4 bases and J 3 bases, leaving 13 bases between the germline ends. This CDR3 is CASSSLGGPNQPQHF. CDR3 in DNA: TGTGCCAGCAGCTCACTAGGGGGACCCAATCAGCCCCAGCATTTT. Variable domain in full (rest from reference TRBV7-8 and TRBJ1-5): GAGVSQSPRYKVAKRGQDVALRCDPISGHVSLFWYQQALGQGPEFLTYFQNEAQLDKSGLPSDRFFAERPEGSVSTLKIQRTQQEDSAVYLCASSSLGGPNQPQHFGDGTRLSIL.

This chain uses TRBV24-1 with TRBJ2-1; TRBD1 aligns across 7 bases. The CDR3 covers 14 residues. After removal of 4 bases from V and 8 bases from J, the junction contained 7 bases not matched to a gene. Germline V lookup: CDR1 KGHDR, CDR2 SFDVKD. CDR3 loop: CATSDPRGHDEQFF. The DNA for the CDR3 is TGTGCCACCAGTGACCCAAGGGGGCACGATGAGCAGTTCTTC.

The chain combines TRBV7-3 with TRBJ2-1, with a weak D call TRBD2 (6 bases). The CDR3 has 14 amino acids. Germline V gene sequence: CDR1 SGHTA, CDR2 FQGTGA. The V end lost 4 bases, the J end lost 9 bases, and 16 bases lay between the germline ends. CDR3 in DNA: TGTGCCAGCAGCTCCCCAAAAACCGGGAGTGAGCAGTTCTTC. This sequence encodes CASSSPKTGSEQFF.

The CDR3 sequence is CASSSSRERGDSYNEQFF. CDR3 DNA: TGTGCCAGCAGTTCCTCCCGTGAGCGGGGGGACTCCTACAATGAGCAGTTCTTC. The chain combines TRBV5-5 with TRBJ2-1, with TRBD2 matching 9 bases. Trimming at V came to 5 bases and at J to 0 bases, leaving 12 bases not matched to a gene. This CDR3 spans 18 amino acids. From germline, CDR1 is SGHKS and CDR2 YYEKEE (reference sequence).

The chain combines TRBV29-1 with TRBJ2-3, with 10 bases lining up with TRBD2. The V gene end was trimmed by 4 bases and the J gene end by 5 bases; junction bases not matched to a gene: 0. Germline CDR1 is SQVTM and CDR2 is ANQGSEA. The CDR3 loop spans 12 amino acids. CDR3 sequence (DNA): TGCAGCGTTGGACTAGCGGGAGATACGCAGTATTTT. It codes for CSVGLAGDTQYF.